Given below is one TCR beta chain in context. This entry is derived from a study of blood T cell repertoires in COVID-19. Looking at the study overall: From the United States, Italy and Spain came samples of acute and convalescent COVID-19. Sample material is recorded as cDNA or gDNA derived from T cells, B-cell-depleted T cells, or PBMCs.

Under the authors' procedure: Estimates of nucleated cell counts were drawn from the amplification of reference gene primers. Profiling relied on immunoSEQ multiplex PCR, and the TCRdb table lists in-frame clones only, not all of them. Clone size and V and J calls were adopted from that table, with D and trimming inferred from the DNA. The sample gives tens of thousands of clones, roughly 85% of which show up once; about 17% is in the top ten. The length of the CDR3 is 12 residues. Germline values: CDR1 LNHDA, CDR2 SQIVND (reference sequence). Trimming at V came to 9 bases and at J to 9 bases, leaving 7 bases not matched to a gene.

V is TRBV19 and J is TRBJ1-3; 8 bases fit TRBD1. The receptor was derived from a human donor in a cohort sampled during active COVID-19. Source material: peripheral blood. CDR3 DNA: TGTGCCAGCGGGACAGGTACTAGCACCATATATTTT. Protein sequence: CASGTGTSTIYF.